Sequencing of this T cell receptor (beta chain) was carried out in a study of blood T cell repertoires in COVID-19. Overall study context: Collection of acute and convalescent COVID-19 samples took place in the United States, Italy and Spain.

Participants were aged about 18 to 100 years, lived in 20 to 30 US areas, and enrolled virtually. How the authors handled the data: For nucleated cells, counts were estimated from reference gene primer amplification. This table comes from immunoSEQ multiplex PCR, and its TCRdb copy is limited to in-frame clones, with some not included. D and trimming were read from the DNA, whereas the V and J calls and clone size are those reported in that table. This table holds about 130,000 clones, about 80% found once. V shed 4 bases and J 7 bases; nucleotides not matched to a gene: 9. CDR1 SGHRS and CDR2 YFSETQ come from the germline V gene. There are 15 residues in the CDR3.

This TCR derives from a man in his forties with acute COVID-19. The rearrangement links TRBV5-1 to TRBJ2-7; the match to TRBD2 covers 12 bases. Sequencing input: PBMCs or T cells enriched from blood (not recorded which). CDR3 amino acids: CASSLPLAGGKEQYF. CDR3 in DNA: TGCGCCAGCAGCCTCCCTCTAGCGGGAGGGAAGGAGCAGTACTTC.